A selection of T cell receptor beta chains follows, all from one sample in a study of OX40 agonist ivuxolimab in advanced cancers. Using immunoSEQ multiplex PCR, the repertoire was profiled, and TCRdb retains in-frame clones only, with some absent. The sample has about 16,000 clones, around nine tenths seen once. The source was CD4+ or CD8+ T cells sorted from blood, collected in a trial of the OX40 agonist ivuxolimab. The receptors originated from an adult with an advanced solid tumor such as melanoma, head and neck, liver or kidney cancer. Both conserved end residues are part of each CDR3. The D gene is left open where the match is weak. Clone size is shown for a subset of rows, as once, few, many or a class of expanded clone.

V gene: TRBV18; clone size: -; D gene: -; J gene: TRBJ1-4; CDR3 DNA: TGTGCCAGCTCACCAAAGGCCTCGAAACTGTTTTTT; CDR3 protein: CASSPKASKLFF
V gene: TRBV4-2; clone size: -; D gene: TRBD2; J gene: TRBJ2-2; CDR3 DNA: TGTGCTGCCAGGGTAGCGGGAGACCACACCGGGGAGCTGTTTTTT; CDR3 protein: CAARVAGDHTGELFF
V gene: TRBV27; clone size: -; D gene: -; J gene: TRBJ2-3; CDR3 DNA: TGTGCCAGCACTCATCCCGGCGATACGCAGTATTTT; CDR3 protein: CASTHPGDTQYF
V gene: TRBV15; clone size: once; D gene: -; J gene: TRBJ1-5; CDR3 DNA: TGTGCCACCAGCAGAGTCTTTGACGGGAGTGGGCCCCAGCATTTT; CDR3 protein: CATSRVFDGSGPQHF
V gene: TRBV28; clone size: -; D gene: -; J gene: TRBJ2-1; CDR3 DNA: TGTGCCAGCAGTGTACCGGGACCCCCCAATGAGCAGTTCTTC; CDR3 protein: CASSVPGPPNEQFF
V gene: TRBV7-9; clone size: -; D gene: TRBD2; J gene: TRBJ2-1; CDR3 DNA: TGTGCCAGCAGCTTAGTGGCTAGCGGACTCGAGCAGTTCTTC; CDR3 protein: CASSLVASGLEQFF
V gene: TRBV19; clone size: few; D gene: -; J gene: TRBJ1-5; CDR3 DNA: TGTGCCAGTAGTATCACGACAGGCAAGAATCAGCCCCAGCATTTT; CDR3 protein: CASSITTGKNQPQHF
V gene: TRBV28; clone size: -; D gene: -; J gene: TRBJ1-6; CDR3 DNA: TGTGCCAGCAATCCCCCCCAGGGCGGGGGGGGTTCACCCCTCCACTTT; CDR3 protein: CASNPPQGGGGSPLHF
V gene: TRBV6-4; clone size: -; D gene: -; J gene: TRBJ2-2; CDR3 DNA: TGTGCCAGCAGTGAACAGGGAACCGGGGAGCTGTTTTTT; CDR3 protein: CASSEQGTGELFF
V gene: TRBV14; clone size: -; D gene: TRBD2; J gene: TRBJ2-7; CDR3 DNA: TGTGCCAGCAGCCATCTAAGCGGGAGAGGCTACGAGCAGTACTTC; CDR3 protein: CASSHLSGRGYEQYF
V gene: TRBV30; clone size: -; D gene: -; J gene: TRBJ2-3; CDR3 DNA: TGTGCCTGGGCCCCAGGGCACACAGATACGCAGTATTTT; CDR3 protein: CAWAPGHTDTQYF
V gene: TRBV9; clone size: -; D gene: -; J gene: TRBJ2-4; CDR3 DNA: TGTGCCAGCAGCGTAACTGGATCAGGAAAAAACATTCAGTACTTC; CDR3 protein: CASSVTGSGKNIQYF
V gene: TRBV14; clone size: -; D gene: -; J gene: TRBJ2-2; CDR3 DNA: TGTGCCAGCAGGGGGTCGGGGGCCCAGAACACCGGGGAGCTGTTTTTT; CDR3 protein: CASRGSGAQNTGELFF
V gene: TRBV28; clone size: -; D gene: TRBD2; J gene: TRBJ2-7; CDR3 DNA: TGTGCCAGCAATCTTGTGGGCGGGAGTTCCGAGCAGTACTTC; CDR3 protein: CASNLVGGSSEQYF
V gene: TRBV19; clone size: medium-sized; D gene: -; J gene: TRBJ1-2; CDR3 DNA: TGTGCCAGTAGTCGGGGCGAAGTGGGCTATGGCTACACCTTC; CDR3 protein: CASSRGEVGYGYTF
V gene: TRBV27; clone size: -; D gene: TRBD2; J gene: TRBJ2-1; CDR3 DNA: TGTGCCAGCAGTTTGGGACTACTCAATGAGCAGTTCTTC; CDR3 protein: CASSLGLLNEQFF
V gene: TRBV13; clone size: few; D gene: TRBD1; J gene: TRBJ2-3; CDR3 DNA: TGTGCCAGCAGCTTCGGACGGACAGGGATGTCAGATACGCAGTATTTT; CDR3 protein: CASSFGRTGMSDTQYF
V gene: TRBV30; clone size: -; D gene: TRBD1; J gene: TRBJ1-2; CDR3 DNA: TGTGCCTGGTCGACAGGGGGCGCTAACTATGGCTACACCTTC; CDR3 protein: CAWSTGGANYGYTF
V gene: TRBV28; clone size: -; D gene: TRBD1; J gene: TRBJ1-1; CDR3 DNA: TGTGCCAGCAGTCTCATCCGGACAGGGAAAGGAGCTTTCTTT; CDR3 protein: CASSLIRTGKGAFF
V gene: TRBV29-1; clone size: -; D gene: -; J gene: TRBJ2-7; CDR3 DNA: TGCAGCGTTGCAGATTACGAGCAGTACTTC; CDR3 protein: CSVADYEQYF
V gene: TRBV19; clone size: -; D gene: TRBD1; J gene: TRBJ2-5; CDR3 DNA: TGTGCCAGTAGCACGCCCAGGACAGGGGGCCGGGAGACCCAGTACTTC; CDR3 protein: CASSTPRTGGRETQYF
V gene: TRBV7-9; clone size: -; D gene: -; J gene: TRBJ2-7; CDR3 DNA: TGTGCCAGCAGCCCCCAGTACGAGCAGTACTTC; CDR3 protein: CASSPQYEQYF
V gene: TRBV18; clone size: once; D gene: -; J gene: TRBJ2-1; CDR3 DNA: TGTGCCAGCTCACCAGAATGGCGGGGTGAGCAGTTCTTC; CDR3 protein: CASSPEWRGEQFF
V gene: TRBV2; clone size: -; D gene: -; J gene: TRBJ1-1; CDR3 DNA: TGTGCCAGCAGTAACAGGGAGGGGTACACTGAAGCTTTCTTT; CDR3 protein: CASSNREGYTEAFF
V gene: TRBV11-3; clone size: -; D gene: -; J gene: TRBJ2-7; CDR3 DNA: TGTGCCAGCAGTCCCGGAGGCTCCGAGAGGGAGCAGTACTTC; CDR3 protein: CASSPGGSEREQYF
V gene: TRBV19; clone size: -; D gene: -; J gene: TRBJ1-5; CDR3 DNA: TGTGCCAGTAGTAGGGGGTCCGTCAATCAGCCCCAGCATTTT; CDR3 protein: CASSRGSVNQPQHF
V gene: TRBV11-2; clone size: -; D gene: TRBD2; J gene: TRBJ2-2; CDR3 DNA: TGTGCCAGCAGCTCCCCGGCGGGGGGAGCGGTCAACACCGGGGAGCTGTTTTTT; CDR3 protein: CASSSPAGGAVNTGELFF
V gene: TRBV5-1; clone size: once; D gene: TRBD1; J gene: TRBJ2-1; CDR3 DNA: TGCGCCAGCAGCTTTGGCCAGGGGGCTAATGAGCAGTTCTTC; CDR3 protein: CASSFGQGANEQFF
V gene: TRBV10-3; clone size: few; D gene: TRBD2; J gene: TRBJ2-7; CDR3 DNA: TGTGCCATGGCGGCGGGAGGCCCCTACGAGCAGTACTTC; CDR3 protein: CAMAAGGPYEQYF
V gene: TRBV28; clone size: once; D gene: TRBD2; J gene: TRBJ2-7; CDR3 DNA: TGTGCCAGCACATACGGGCCTAGCGGGACCTACGAGCAGTACTTC; CDR3 protein: CASTYGPSGTYEQYF
V gene: TRBV7-2; clone size: -; D gene: TRBD2; J gene: TRBJ2-7; CDR3 DNA: TGTGCCAGCAGAGGAGGATTTGCGGGAGGGGGCTACGAGCAGTACTTC; CDR3 protein: CASRGGFAGGGYEQYF
V gene: TRBV6-6; clone size: -; D gene: -; J gene: TRBJ2-7; CDR3 DNA: TGTGCCAGCAGTCGTTTGACAGGCTCCTACGAGCAGTACTTC; CDR3 protein: CASSRLTGSYEQYF
V gene: TRBV5-1; clone size: -; D gene: -; J gene: TRBJ2-3; CDR3 DNA: TGCGCCAGCAGCTTGGAAGGCTACACAGATACGCAGTATTTT; CDR3 protein: CASSLEGYTDTQYF
V gene: TRBV4-1; clone size: -; D gene: -; J gene: TRBJ1-5; CDR3 DNA: TGCGCCAGCAGCCAAGTAATGGACGTAGAGAATCAGCCCCAGCATTTT; CDR3 protein: CASSQVMDVENQPQHF
V gene: TRBV4-3; clone size: few; D gene: TRBD2; J gene: TRBJ2-1; CDR3 DNA: TGCGCCAGCAGCCAAGACGGGAATGCGGCGGGAGGGAGCTACAATGAGCAGTTCTTC; CDR3 protein: CASSQDGNAAGGSYNEQFF
V gene: TRBV4-2; clone size: -; D gene: -; J gene: TRBJ2-7; CDR3 DNA: TGTGCCAGCAGCCGGTGGAGGGGGGACTACGAGCAGTACTTC; CDR3 protein: CASSRWRGDYEQYF
V gene: TRBV7-9; clone size: -; D gene: TRBD2; J gene: TRBJ2-5; CDR3 DNA: TGTGCCAGCACCTCCGGGACTAGCGCCTCGTACCAAGAGACCCAGTACTTC; CDR3 protein: CASTSGTSASYQETQYF
V gene: TRBV27; clone size: -; D gene: TRBD2; J gene: TRBJ2-7; CDR3 DNA: TGTGCCAGCAGCCCAGGGACTAGCGGGAGCTCCTACGAGCAGTACTTC; CDR3 protein: CASSPGTSGSSYEQYF
V gene: TRBV10-2; clone size: -; D gene: TRBD2; J gene: TRBJ2-5; CDR3 DNA: TGCGCCAGCAGTCCGAGGGTAGCGGGGAGACAAGAGACCCAGTACTTC; CDR3 protein: CASSPRVAGRQETQYF
V gene: TRBV2; clone size: -; D gene: TRBD1; J gene: TRBJ1-4; CDR3 DNA: TGTGCCAGCAGCTTCGGACAGGGAGCGGCTAATGAAAAACTGTTTTTT; CDR3 protein: CASSFGQGAANEKLFF
V gene: TRBV4-1; clone size: -; D gene: -; J gene: TRBJ2-7; CDR3 DNA: TGCGCCAGCAGCCGGACAACCTCAACCGAGCAGTACTTC; CDR3 protein: CASSRTTSTEQYF
V gene: TRBV6-1; clone size: -; D gene: -; J gene: TRBJ2-7; CDR3 DNA: TGTGCCAGCAGTCAACAGGGCGAGCAGTACTTC; CDR3 protein: CASSQQGEQYF
V gene: TRBV6-1; clone size: once; D gene: -; J gene: TRBJ1-5; CDR3 DNA: TGTGCCAGCAGTGAAGCGACGAATAGCAATCAGCCCCAGCATTTT; CDR3 protein: CASSEATNSNQPQHF
V gene: TRBV18; clone size: -; D gene: -; J gene: TRBJ2-7; CDR3 DNA: TGTGCCAGCTCCACCAGGGGCAGCTCCTACGAGCAGTACTTC; CDR3 protein: CASSTRGSSYEQYF
V gene: TRBV7-2; clone size: -; D gene: -; J gene: TRBJ1-1; CDR3 DNA: TGTGCCGGGGGGGTGGAGGTCTACACTGAAGCTTTCTTT; CDR3 protein: CAGGVEVYTEAFF
V gene: TRBV5-1; clone size: -; D gene: -; J gene: TRBJ1-1; CDR3 DNA: TGCGCCAGCAGCTTGAGTGGACAGCCGAACACTGAAGCTTTCTTT; CDR3 protein: CASSLSGQPNTEAFF
V gene: TRBV11-2; clone size: once; D gene: -; J gene: TRBJ2-2; CDR3 DNA: TGTGCCAGCAGGTCCATTCGGGGAGATAAGGACACCGGGGAGCTGTTTTTT; CDR3 protein: CASRSIRGDKDTGELFF
V gene: TRBV25-1; clone size: -; D gene: TRBD1; J gene: TRBJ2-7; CDR3 DNA: TGTGCCAGCAGTGATGCCGGGACAGGGTCCCACGAGCAGTACTTC; CDR3 protein: CASSDAGTGSHEQYF
V gene: TRBV29-1; clone size: -; D gene: -; J gene: TRBJ2-5; CDR3 DNA: TGCAGCGTTGAAGAACGAGGAGAGACCCAGTACTTC; CDR3 protein: CSVEERGETQYF